This T cell receptor beta chain was sequenced during a study of T cell repertoires in cytomegalovirus infection. Findings and limits, study-wide: Cumulative frequency of public TCR beta families picked out carriers of CMV plus the relevant HLA. It was HLA-C-restricted CMV-specific TCR beta clonotypes that dominated the response ex vivo.

V was clipped by 4 bases and J by 5 bases, with 12 bases between them. Germline lookup yields CDR1 SEHNR and CDR2 FQNEAQ (reference sequence). The CDR3 extends over 13 amino acids. This clonotype was counted once. Antigen: not known. MiXCR was run by TCRdb on the reads, yielding one entry per CDR3 protein. Of 300,000 to 400,000 distinct CDR3 sequences listed, just under 30% were seen once; the top ten hold 20%. The gene calls are TRBV7-9 and TRBJ2-7; tentatively, D is TRBD1 (5 bases). This receptor was taken from a human donor in good health (CMV status not recorded). Some clones in this sample may be carry-over from other donors' samples. Here the sequenced sample was cultured PBMCs, taken from culture after CMV antigen stimulation. Here the CDR3 reads CASSSREGDEQYF. As DNA, the CDR3 is TGTGCCAGCAGCTCCAGGGAAGGGGACGAGCAGTACTTC.